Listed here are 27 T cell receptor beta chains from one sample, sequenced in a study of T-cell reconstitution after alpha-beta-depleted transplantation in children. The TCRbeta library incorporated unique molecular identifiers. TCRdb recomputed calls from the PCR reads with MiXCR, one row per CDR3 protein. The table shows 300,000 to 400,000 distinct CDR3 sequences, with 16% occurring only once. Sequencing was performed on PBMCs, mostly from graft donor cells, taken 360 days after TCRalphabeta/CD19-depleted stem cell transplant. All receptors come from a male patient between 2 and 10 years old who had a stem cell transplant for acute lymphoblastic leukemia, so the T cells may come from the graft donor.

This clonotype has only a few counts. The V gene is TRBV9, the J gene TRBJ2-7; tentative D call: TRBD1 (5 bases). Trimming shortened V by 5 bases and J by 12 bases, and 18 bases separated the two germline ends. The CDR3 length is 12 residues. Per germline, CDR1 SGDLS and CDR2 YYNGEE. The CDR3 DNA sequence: TGTGCCAGCAGTGCCCGCAGGGATCCGGGGTACTTC. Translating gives CASSARRDPGYF.

The CDR3 region is CASSPGQALTGELFF. CDR3 nucleotide sequence: TGCGCCAGCAGCCCCGGACAGGCCTTGACCGGGGAGCTGTTTTTT. The chain combines TRBV5-1 with TRBJ2-2; 7 nucleotides line up with TRBD1. CDR3 length: 15 amino acids. V was clipped by 4 bases and J by 5 bases; unmatched bases: 8. Germline CDR1 SGHRS, CDR2 YFSETQ.

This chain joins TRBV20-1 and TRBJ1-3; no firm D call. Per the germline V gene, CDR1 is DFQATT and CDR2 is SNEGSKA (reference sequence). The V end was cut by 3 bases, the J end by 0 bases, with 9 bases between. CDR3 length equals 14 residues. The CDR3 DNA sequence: TGCAGTGCTAGTAGAGACAACTCTGGAAACACCATATATTTT. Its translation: CSASRDNSGNTIYF.

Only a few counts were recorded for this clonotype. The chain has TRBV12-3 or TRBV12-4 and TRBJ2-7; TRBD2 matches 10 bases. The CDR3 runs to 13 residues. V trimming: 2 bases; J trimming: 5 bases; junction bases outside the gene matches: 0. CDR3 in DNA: TGTGCCAGCAGTTTAACTAGCGGGAACGAGCAGTACTTC. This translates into CASSLTSGNEQYF.

CDR3 coding DNA: TGCAGCGTTGAAGATAGGGTCACAGGTGGAAACACCATATATTTT. Encoded protein: CSVEDRVTGGNTIYF. J is TRBJ1-3 and V is TRBV29-1; perhaps TRBD1 as D (5 bases). The ends were cut back, 0 bases at V and 3 bases at J, with 12 bases in the middle. The CDR3 is 15 residues long. CDR1 and CDR2 from the germline V gene are SQVTM and ANQGSEA.

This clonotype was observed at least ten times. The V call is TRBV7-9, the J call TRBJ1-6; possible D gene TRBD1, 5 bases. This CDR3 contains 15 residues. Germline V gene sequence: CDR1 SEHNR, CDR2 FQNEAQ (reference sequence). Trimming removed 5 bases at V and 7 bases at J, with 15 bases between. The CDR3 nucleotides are TGTGCCAGCAGCCGACCGCAGGGCTGGAATTCACCCCTCCACTTT. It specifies CASSRPQGWNSPLHF.

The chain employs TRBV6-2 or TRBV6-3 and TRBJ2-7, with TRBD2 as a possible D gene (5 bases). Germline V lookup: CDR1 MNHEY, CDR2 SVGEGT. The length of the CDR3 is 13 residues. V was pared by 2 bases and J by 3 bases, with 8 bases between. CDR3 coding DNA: TGTGCCAGCAGTTACGGGAGCGGCTACGAGCAGTACTTC. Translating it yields CASSYGSGYEQYF.

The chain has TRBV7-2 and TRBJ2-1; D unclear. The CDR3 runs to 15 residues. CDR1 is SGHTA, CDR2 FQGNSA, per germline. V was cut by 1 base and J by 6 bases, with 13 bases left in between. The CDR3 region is CASSLELSKGNEQFF. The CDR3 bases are TGTGCCAGCAGCTTAGAGTTATCTAAGGGCAATGAGCAGTTCTTC.

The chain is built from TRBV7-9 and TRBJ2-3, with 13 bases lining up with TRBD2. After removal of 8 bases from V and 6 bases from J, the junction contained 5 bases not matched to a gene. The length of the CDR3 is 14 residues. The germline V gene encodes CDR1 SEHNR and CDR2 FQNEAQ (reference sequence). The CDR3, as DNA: TGTGCCAGCCGACGACTAGCGGGAGGCGATACGCAGTATTTT. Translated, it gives CASRRLAGGDTQYF.

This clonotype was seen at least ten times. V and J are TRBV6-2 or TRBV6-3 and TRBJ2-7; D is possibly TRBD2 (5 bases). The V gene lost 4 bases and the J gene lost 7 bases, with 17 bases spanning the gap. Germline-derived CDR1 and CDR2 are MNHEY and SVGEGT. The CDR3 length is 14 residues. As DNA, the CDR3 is TGTGCCAGCAGTTCGCTGGGAGCCACGCGGGAGCAGTACTTC. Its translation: CASSSLGATREQYF.

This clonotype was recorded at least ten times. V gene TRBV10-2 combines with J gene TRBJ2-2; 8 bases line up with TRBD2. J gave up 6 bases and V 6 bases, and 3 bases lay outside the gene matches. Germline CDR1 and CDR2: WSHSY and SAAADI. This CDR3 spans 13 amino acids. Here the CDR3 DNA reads TGCGCCAGCAGAGCGGGAGTAGCCGGGGAGCTGTTTTTT. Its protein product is CASRAGVAGELFF.

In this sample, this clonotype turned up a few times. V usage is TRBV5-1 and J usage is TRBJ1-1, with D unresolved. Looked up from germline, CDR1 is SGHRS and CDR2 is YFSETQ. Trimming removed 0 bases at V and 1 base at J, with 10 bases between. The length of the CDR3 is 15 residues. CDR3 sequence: CASSLAVMGNTEAFF. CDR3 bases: TGCGCCAGCAGCTTGGCCGTTATGGGGAACACTGAAGCTTTCTTT. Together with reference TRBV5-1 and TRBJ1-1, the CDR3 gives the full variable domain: KAGVTQTPRYLIKTRGQQVTLSCSPISGHRSVSWYQQTPGQGLQFLFEYFSETQRNKGNFPGRFSGRQFSNSRSEMNVSTLELGDSALYLCASSLAVMGNTEAFFGQGTRLTVV.

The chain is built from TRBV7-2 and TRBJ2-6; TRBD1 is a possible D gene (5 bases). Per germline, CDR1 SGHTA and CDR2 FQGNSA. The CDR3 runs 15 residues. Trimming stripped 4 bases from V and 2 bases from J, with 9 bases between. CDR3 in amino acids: CASSSQTAGANVLTF. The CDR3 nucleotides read TGTGCCAGCAGCTCCCAGACAGCTGGGGCCAACGTCCTGACTTTC.

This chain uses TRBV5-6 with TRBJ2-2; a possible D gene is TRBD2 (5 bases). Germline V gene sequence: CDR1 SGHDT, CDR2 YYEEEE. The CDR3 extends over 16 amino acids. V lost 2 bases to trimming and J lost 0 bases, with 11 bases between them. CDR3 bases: TGTGCCAGCAGCTTTGCGGGCATAACGAACACCGGGGAGCTGTTTTTT. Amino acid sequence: CASSFAGITNTGELFF. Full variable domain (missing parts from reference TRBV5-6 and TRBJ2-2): DAGVTQSPTHLIKTRGQQVTLRCSPKSGHDTVSWYQQALGQGPQFIFQYYEEEERQRGNFPDRFSGHQFPNYSSELNVNALLLGDSALYLCASSFAGITNTGELFFGEGSRLTVL.

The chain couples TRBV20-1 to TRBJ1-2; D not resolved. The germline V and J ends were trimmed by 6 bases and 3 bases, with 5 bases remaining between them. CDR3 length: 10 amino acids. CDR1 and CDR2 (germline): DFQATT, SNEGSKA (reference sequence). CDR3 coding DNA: TGCAGTGCCGACCACTATGGCTACACCTTC. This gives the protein CSADHYGYTF.

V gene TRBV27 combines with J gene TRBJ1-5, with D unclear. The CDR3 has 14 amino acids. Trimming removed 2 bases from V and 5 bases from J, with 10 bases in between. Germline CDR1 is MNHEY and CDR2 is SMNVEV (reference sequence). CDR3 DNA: TGTGCCAGCAGTTTACGGGGTCGGGATCAGCCCCAGCATTTT. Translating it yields CASSLRGRDQPQHF.

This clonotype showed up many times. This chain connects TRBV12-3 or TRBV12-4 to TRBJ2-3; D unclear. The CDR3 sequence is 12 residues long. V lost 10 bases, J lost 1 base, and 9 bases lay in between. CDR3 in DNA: TGTGCCACCACGGGTGGCACAGATACGCAGTATTTT. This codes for CATTGGTDTQYF.

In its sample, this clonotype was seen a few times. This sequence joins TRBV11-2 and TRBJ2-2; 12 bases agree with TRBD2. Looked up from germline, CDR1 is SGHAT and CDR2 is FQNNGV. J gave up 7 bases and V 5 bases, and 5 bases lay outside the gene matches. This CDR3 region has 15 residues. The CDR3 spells CASSRLAGVGGELFF. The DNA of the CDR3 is TGTGCCAGCAGCAGACTAGCGGGAGTCGGCGGGGAGCTGTTTTTT.

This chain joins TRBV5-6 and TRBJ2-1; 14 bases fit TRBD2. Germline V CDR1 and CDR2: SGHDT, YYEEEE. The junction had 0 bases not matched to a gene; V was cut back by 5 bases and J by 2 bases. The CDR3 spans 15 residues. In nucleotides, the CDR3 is TGTGCCAGCAGGGGACTAGCGGGAGCCTACAATGAGCAGTTCTTC. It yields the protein CASRGLAGAYNEQFF. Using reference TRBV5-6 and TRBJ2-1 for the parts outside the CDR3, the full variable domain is DAGVTQSPTHLIKTRGQQVTLRCSPKSGHDTVSWYQQALGQGPQFIFQYYEEEERQRGNFPDRFSGHQFPNYSSELNVNALLLGDSALYLCASRGLAGAYNEQFFGPGTRLTVL.

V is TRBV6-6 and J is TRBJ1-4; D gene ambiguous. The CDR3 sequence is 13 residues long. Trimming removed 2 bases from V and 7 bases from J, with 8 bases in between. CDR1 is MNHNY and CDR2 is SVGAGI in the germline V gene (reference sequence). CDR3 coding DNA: TGTGCCAGCAGTTACACCCGGCTTGAAAAACTGTTTTTT. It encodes CASSYTRLEKLFF.

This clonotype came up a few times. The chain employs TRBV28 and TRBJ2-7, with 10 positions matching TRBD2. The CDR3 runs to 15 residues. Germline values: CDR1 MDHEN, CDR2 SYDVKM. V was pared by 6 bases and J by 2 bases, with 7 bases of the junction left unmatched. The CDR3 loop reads CASRPTLAGAYEQYF. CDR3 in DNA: TGTGCCAGCAGGCCGACCCTAGCGGGAGCCTACGAGCAGTACTTC.

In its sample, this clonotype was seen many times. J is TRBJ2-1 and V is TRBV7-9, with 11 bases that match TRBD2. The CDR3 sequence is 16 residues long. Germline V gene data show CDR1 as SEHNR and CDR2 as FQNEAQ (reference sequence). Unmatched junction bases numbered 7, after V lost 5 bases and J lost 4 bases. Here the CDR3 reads CASSLTRTSGYNEQFF. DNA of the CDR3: TGTGCCAGCAGCCTTACCCGGACTAGCGGGTACAATGAGCAGTTCTTC.

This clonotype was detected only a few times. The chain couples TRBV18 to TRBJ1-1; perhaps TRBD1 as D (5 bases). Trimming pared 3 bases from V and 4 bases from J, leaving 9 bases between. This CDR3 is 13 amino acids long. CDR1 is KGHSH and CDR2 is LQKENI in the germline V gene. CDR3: CASSPVGGTEAFF. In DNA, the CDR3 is TGTGCCAGCTCACCGGTCGGGGGCACTGAAGCTTTCTTT. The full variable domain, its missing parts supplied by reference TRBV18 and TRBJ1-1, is NAGVMQNPRHLVRRRGQEARLRCSPMKGHSHVYWYRQLPEEGLKFMVYLQKENIIDESGMPKERFSAEFPKEGPSILRIQQVVRGDSAAYFCASSPVGGTEAFFGQGTRLTVV.

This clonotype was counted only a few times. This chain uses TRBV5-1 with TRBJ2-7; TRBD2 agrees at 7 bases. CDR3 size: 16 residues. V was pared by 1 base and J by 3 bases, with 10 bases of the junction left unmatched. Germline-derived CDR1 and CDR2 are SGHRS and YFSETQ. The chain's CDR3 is CASSLSVAGTNYEQYF. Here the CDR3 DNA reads TGCGCCAGCAGCTTGAGCGTTGCAGGGACTAACTACGAGCAGTACTTC.

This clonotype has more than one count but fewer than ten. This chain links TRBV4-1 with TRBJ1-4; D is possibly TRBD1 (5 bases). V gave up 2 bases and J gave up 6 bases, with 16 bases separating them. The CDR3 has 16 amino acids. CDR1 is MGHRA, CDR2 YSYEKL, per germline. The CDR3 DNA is TGCGCCAGCAGCCAACCCACAGGAGGGGAATATGAAAAACTGTTTTTT. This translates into CASSQPTGGEYEKLFF.

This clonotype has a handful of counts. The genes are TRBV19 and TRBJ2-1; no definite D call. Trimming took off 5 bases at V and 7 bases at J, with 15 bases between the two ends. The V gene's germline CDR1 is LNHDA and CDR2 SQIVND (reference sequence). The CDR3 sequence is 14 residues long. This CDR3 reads CASSVPGRQNEQFF. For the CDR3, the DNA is TGTGCCAGTAGTGTCCCGGGCCGCCAAAATGAGCAGTTCTTC.

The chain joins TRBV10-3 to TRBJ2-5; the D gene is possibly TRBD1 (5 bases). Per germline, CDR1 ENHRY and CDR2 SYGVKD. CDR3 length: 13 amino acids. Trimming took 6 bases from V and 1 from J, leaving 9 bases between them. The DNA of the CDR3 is TGTGCCATCAGCGCTAGGGGCCAAGAGACCCAGTACTTC. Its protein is CAISARGQETQYF.